The 20 T cell receptor beta chains in this list originate from one sample, sequenced in a study of T cells in Graves' hyperthyroidism and ophthalmopathy. Using RNA transcripts as the source, TCR beta CDR3 regions were amplified. Using the HTBI primer set, a first-round RT-PCR was run on the TCR CDR3. TCRdb reprocessed the multiplex PCR reads with MiXCR, giving one entry per CDR3 protein. The profile covers approximately 380,000 distinct CDR3 sequences, with under 20% appearing a single time and 3.5% to 4% taken by the ten largest. The source material was blood. The receptors were gathered from a woman in her late teens or twenties with Graves' hyperthyroidism.

The chain employs TRBV11-2 and TRBJ2-7; TRBD2 matches 11 bases. Losses at the gene ends were 3 bases for V and 6 bases for J; bases not matched to a gene: 4. The CDR3 loop spans 14 amino acids. Germline loops: CDR1 SGHAT, CDR2 FQNNGV. The CDR3 DNA reads TGTGCCAGCAGCTTTAGCGGGGGGGCGTTCGAGCAGTACTTC. Amino acid sequence: CASSFSGGAFEQYF.

This clonotype has ten or more counts. The chain uses TRBV7-8 and TRBJ1-1; D is ambiguous. This CDR3 contains 15 residues. Trimming pared 5 bases from V and 0 bases from J, leaving 13 bases between. Germline CDR1 and CDR2: SGHVS and FQNEAQ. The CDR3 DNA reads TGTGCCAGCAGCCCCGGTCGAGCGGTGAACACTGAAGCTTTCTTT. Translating gives CASSPGRAVNTEAFF. The whole variable domain, filled in from reference TRBV7-8 and TRBJ1-1, reads GAGVSQSPRYKVAKRGQDVALRCDPISGHVSLFWYQQALGQGPEFLTYFQNEAQLDKSGLPSDRFFAERPEGSVSTLKIQRTQQEDSAVYLCASSPGRAVNTEAFFGQGTRLTVV.

The V call is TRBV4-1, the J call TRBJ1-1; D is possibly TRBD1 (6 bases). The ends were cut back, 3 bases at V and 4 bases at J, with 18 bases in the middle. Germline lookup yields CDR1 MGHRA and CDR2 YSYEKL. This CDR3 is built from 16 residues. CDR3 loop: CASSHEGRGARTEAFF. CDR3 DNA sequence: TGCGCCAGCAGCCACGAAGGGCGGGGGGCGCGCACTGAAGCTTTCTTT.

This clonotype has a count of ten or more. V gene TRBV2 combines with J gene TRBJ1-1, with D unresolved. The CDR3 has 15 amino acids. Germline V gene data show CDR1 as SNHLY and CDR2 as FYNNEI. Trimming took off 5 bases at V and 3 bases at J, with 16 bases between the two ends. DNA for the CDR3: TGTGCCAGCAGTCGTGAGAAGGTCTGGGACACTGAAGCTTTCTTT. Protein sequence: CASSREKVWDTEAFF.

Ten or more counts support this clonotype. The gene calls are TRBV5-4 and TRBJ1-1; D possibly corresponds to TRBD1 (5 bases). The V gene lost 4 bases and the J gene lost 2 bases, with 15 bases spanning the gap. CDR3 length: 15 residues. The germline gives CDR1 SGHNT, CDR2 YYREEE (reference sequence). The CDR3 DNA follows: TGTGCCAGCAGCAGGAGGGGCAGTTTAAACACTGAAGCTTTCTTT. Residues: CASSRRGSLNTEAFF.

J is TRBJ2-7 and V is TRBV28; 7 bases match TRBD2. This CDR3 is 18 amino acids long. After removal of 4 bases from V and 2 bases from J, the junction contained 17 bases not matched to a gene. Germline values: CDR1 MDHEN, CDR2 SYDVKM. For the CDR3, the DNA is TGTGCCAGCAGTTCTTGGGCGAGCGGGACGACCTCCACCTACGAGCAGTACTTC. Translating gives CASSSWASGTTSTYEQYF.

The chain combines TRBV6-5 with TRBJ2-4, with D perhaps matching TRBD2 (6 bases). The germline CDR1 and CDR2 sequences are MNHEY and SVGAGI. Between the trimmed V and J ends, which lost 3 bases and 5 bases, there was a span of 17 bases. The CDR3 loop spans 16 amino acids. CDR3 in amino acids: CASSYGVPEGQNIQYF. CDR3 nucleotides: TGTGCCAGCAGTTATGGGGTCCCGGAGGGACAAAACATTCAGTACTTC.

This clonotype came up a few times. The V call is TRBV6-1, the J call TRBJ2-7; 7 positions match TRBD1. V trimming: 6 bases; J trimming: 6 bases; junction bases outside the gene matches: 5. CDR1 is MNHNS and CDR2 is SASEGT in the germline V gene. The CDR3 loop spans 12 amino acids. CDR3 bases: TGTGCCAGCAGGAAAGGGGGCGGCGAGCAGTACTTC. Translated: CASRKGGGEQYF.

The chain carries TRBV19 and TRBJ2-5; 7 nucleotides agree with TRBD2. CDR1 and CDR2 from the germline V gene are LNHDA and SQIVND (reference sequence). With V trimmed by 6 bases and J by 4 bases, 8 bases remained unmatched. CDR3 length: 14 residues. DNA for the CDR3: TGTGCCAGTAGGCAAGGGGAGGGGCGAGAGACCCAGTACTTC. Translating it yields CASRQGEGRETQYF.

This clonotype came up a few times. The V call is TRBV19, the J call TRBJ2-2, with a weak D call TRBD1 (6 bases). This CDR3 has 17 amino acids. Germline CDR1 LNHDA, CDR2 SQIVND (reference sequence). The germline V and J ends were trimmed by 5 bases and 4 bases, with 20 bases remaining between them. The CDR3 sequence: CASSHKHGQGGTGELFF. For the CDR3, the DNA is TGTGCCAGTAGTCACAAACACGGACAAGGGGGCACCGGGGAGCTGTTTTTT.

This clonotype was recorded many times. V gene TRBV6-1 combines with J gene TRBJ2-7, with 11 bases fitting TRBD1. J gave up 2 bases and V 6 bases, and 3 bases lay outside the gene matches. Germline values: CDR1 MNHNS, CDR2 SASEGT. The CDR3 contains 14 residues. Here the CDR3 DNA reads TGTGCCAGCAGCGGACAGGGGGCCACCTACGAGCAGTACTTC. It encodes CASSGQGATYEQYF.

Ten or more counts support this clonotype. The V gene is TRBV28, the J gene TRBJ2-6; weak D call: TRBD1 (6 bases). There are 16 residues in the CDR3. V was pared by 8 bases and J by 2 bases, with 16 bases between. Germline V gene data show CDR1 as MDHEN and CDR2 as SYDVKM. The CDR3, as DNA: TGTGCCAGCGGATCTACAGGGACCCCTGGGGCCAACGTCCTGACTTTC. This codes for CASGSTGTPGANVLTF. The whole variable domain, remainder taken from reference TRBV28 and TRBJ2-6, is DVKVTQSSRYLVKRTGEKVFLECVQDMDHENMFWYRQDPGLGLRLIYFSYDVKMKEKGDIPEGYSVSREKKERFSLILESASTNQTSMYLCASGSTGTPGANVLTFGAGSRLTVL.

The chain employs TRBV12-3 or TRBV12-4 and TRBJ1-2; 7 nucleotides match TRBD1. V dropped 2 bases and J dropped 8; count of bases not matched to a gene: 8. This CDR3 has 14 residues. The CDR3 DNA reads TGTGCCAGCAGTTTATCCAGGGGGTTTCGAGGCTACACCTTC. Translated, it gives CASSLSRGFRGYTF.

The table lists this clonotype with many counts. The rearrangement uses TRBV30 and TRBJ1-4; TRBD1 agrees at 8 bases. J lost 1 base, V lost 7 bases, and 5 bases had no gene match. CDR3 length equals 14 residues. The V gene's germline CDR1 is GTSNPN and CDR2 SVGIG (reference sequence). CDR3 nucleotide sequence: TGTGCCTCAAGAACAGGGGGAACTAATGAAAAACTGTTTTTT. Its protein product is CASRTGGTNEKLFF. Full variable domain (remainder filled in from reference TRBV30 and TRBJ1-4): SQTIHQWPATLVQPVGSPLSLECTVEGTSNPNLYWYRQAAGRGLQLLFYSVGIGQISSEVPQNLSASRPQDRQFILSSKKLLLSDSGFYLCASRTGGTNEKLFFGSGTQLSVL.

This clonotype was seen at least ten times. J is TRBJ1-2 and V is TRBV29-1; possibly TRBD1 for D (6 bases). Germline V CDR1 and CDR2: SQVTM, ANQGSEA. Trimming shortened V by 3 bases and J by 8 bases, and 16 bases separated the two germline ends. The CDR3 is 13 residues long. The CDR3 protein is CSVEPGQSSGYTF. The CDR3, as DNA: TGCAGCGTTGAGCCGGGACAATCATCCGGCTACACCTTC.

This clonotype was counted between two and nine times. The J gene is TRBJ2-7, the V gene TRBV27; maybe TRBD2 (5 bases). Per the germline V gene, CDR1 is MNHEY and CDR2 is SMNVEV (reference sequence). This CDR3 has 15 residues. V was pared by 0 bases and J by 0 bases, with 9 bases between. CDR3 region: CASSLSSASSYEQYF. As DNA, the CDR3 is TGTGCCAGCAGTTTATCTAGCGCTAGCTCCTACGAGCAGTACTTC.

This clonotype was recorded many times. The V call is TRBV11-2, the J call TRBJ1-2; 7 positions match TRBD1. The CDR3 extends over 17 amino acids. The J segment lost 2 bases and the V segment lost 5 bases, leaving 14 bases of the junction unmatched. CDR1 SGHAT and CDR2 FQNNGV come from the germline V gene. The CDR3 loop is CASSPRGRQGLNYGYTF. The CDR3 region has the DNA TGTGCCAGCAGCCCCCGGGGAAGACAGGGCTTGAACTATGGCTACACCTTC.

V and J are TRBV5-1 and TRBJ2-5; a weak D match, TRBD2 (5 bases). The ends were cut back, 4 bases at V and 2 bases at J, with 12 bases in the middle. Germline CDR1 is SGHRS and CDR2 is YFSETQ. This CDR3 is 14 amino acids long. The CDR3 loop is CASSPWTSQETQYF. The DNA for the CDR3 is TGCGCCAGCAGCCCTTGGACTTCGCAAGAGACCCAGTACTTC. Full variable domain (rest looked up from reference TRBV5-1 and TRBJ2-5): KAGVTQTPRYLIKTRGQQVTLSCSPISGHRSVSWYQQTPGQGLQFLFEYFSETQRNKGNFPGRFSGRQFSNSRSEMNVSTLELGDSALYLCASSPWTSQETQYFGPGTRLLVL.

This clonotype was observed many times. V is TRBV28 and J is TRBJ2-7; weak D call: TRBD1 (6 bases). Trimming took off 3 bases at V and 4 bases at J, with 10 bases between the two ends. CDR1 is MDHEN, CDR2 SYDVKM, per germline. CDR3 length equals 13 residues. The CDR3, as DNA: TGTGCCAGCAGTTTCCTGGACAGTTACGAGCAGTACTTC. Its translation is CASSFLDSYEQYF.

This clonotype has a count of ten or more. The rearrangement uses TRBV29-1 and TRBJ1-1; 7 positions agree with TRBD1. From germline, CDR1 is SQVTM and CDR2 ANQGSEA. After removal of 6 bases from V and 1 base from J, the junction contained 2 bases not matched to a gene. This CDR3 has 12 amino acids. In DNA form, the CDR3 reads TGCAGCGTGGGACAGAAGAACACTGAAGCTTTCTTT. As protein: CSVGQKNTEAFF.